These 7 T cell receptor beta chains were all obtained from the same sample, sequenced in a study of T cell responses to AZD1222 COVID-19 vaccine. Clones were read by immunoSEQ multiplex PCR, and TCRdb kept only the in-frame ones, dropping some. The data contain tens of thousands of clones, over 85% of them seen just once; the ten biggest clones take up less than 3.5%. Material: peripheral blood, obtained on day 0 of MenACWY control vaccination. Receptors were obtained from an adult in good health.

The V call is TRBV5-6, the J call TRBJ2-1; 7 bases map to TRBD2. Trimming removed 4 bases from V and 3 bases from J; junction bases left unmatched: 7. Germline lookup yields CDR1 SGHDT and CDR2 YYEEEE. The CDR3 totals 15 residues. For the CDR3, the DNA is TGTGCCAGCAGCGGGGAGGGGAGTTTCTACAATGAGCAGTTCTTC. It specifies CASSGEGSFYNEQFF. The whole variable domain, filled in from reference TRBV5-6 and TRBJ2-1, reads DAGVTQSPTHLIKTRGQQVTLRCSPKSGHDTVSWYQQALGQGPQFIFQYYEEEERQRGNFPDRFSGHQFPNYSSELNVNALLLGDSALYLCASSGEGSFYNEQFFGPGTRLTVL.

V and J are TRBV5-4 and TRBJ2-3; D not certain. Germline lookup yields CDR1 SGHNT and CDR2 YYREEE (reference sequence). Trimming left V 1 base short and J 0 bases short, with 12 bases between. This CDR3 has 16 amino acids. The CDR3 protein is CASSLSAFRSTDTQYF. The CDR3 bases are TGTGCCAGCAGCTTGTCGGCCTTTAGAAGCACAGATACGCAGTATTTT.

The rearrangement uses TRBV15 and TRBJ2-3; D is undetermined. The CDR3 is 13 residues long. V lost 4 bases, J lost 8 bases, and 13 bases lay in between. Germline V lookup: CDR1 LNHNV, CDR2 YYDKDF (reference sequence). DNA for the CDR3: TGTGCCACCAGCACGGACCGGTGGGCTACGCAGTATTTT. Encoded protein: CATSTDRWATQYF.

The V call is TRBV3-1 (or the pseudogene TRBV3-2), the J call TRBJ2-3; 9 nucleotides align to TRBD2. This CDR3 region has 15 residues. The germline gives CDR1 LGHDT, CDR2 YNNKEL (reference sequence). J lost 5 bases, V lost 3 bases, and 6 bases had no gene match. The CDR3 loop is CASSQPGLAIDTQYF. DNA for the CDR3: TGTGCCAGCAGCCAGCCGGGACTAGCAATAGATACGCAGTATTTT.

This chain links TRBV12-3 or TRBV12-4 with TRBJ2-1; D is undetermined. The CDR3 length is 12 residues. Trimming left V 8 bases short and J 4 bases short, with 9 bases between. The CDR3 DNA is TGTGCCAGCCTCCTGAGGTACAATGAGCAGTTCTTC. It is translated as CASLLRYNEQFF.

CDR3 in DNA: TGCGCCAGCAGCCCAGAAGGGAGCAGCACAGATACGCAGTATTTT. Translating it yields CASSPEGSSTDTQYF. The genes are TRBV4-1 and TRBJ2-3, with TRBD2 as a possible D gene (5 bases). Germline CDR1 MGHRA, CDR2 YSYEKL. The CDR3 loop spans 15 amino acids. V lost 4 bases to trimming and J lost 0 bases, with 11 bases between them.

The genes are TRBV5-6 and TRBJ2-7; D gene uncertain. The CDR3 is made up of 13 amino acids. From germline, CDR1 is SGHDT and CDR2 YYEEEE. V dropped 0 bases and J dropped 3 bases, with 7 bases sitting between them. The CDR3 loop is CASSLEGLYEQYF. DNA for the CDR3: TGTGCCAGCAGCTTGGAGGGTCTCTACGAGCAGTACTTC.